This T cell receptor (beta chain) was identified during a study of blood T cells in healthy people across ages. Study-wide results and limits: There were more naive CD4+ cells and higher diversity in long-lived donors than in aged donors. Unsorted PBMC material precluded a definitive naive versus antigen-experienced comparison.

The V gene's germline CDR1 is SNHLY and CDR2 FYNNEI. V lost 7 bases to trimming and J lost 3 bases; unmatched junction nucleotides: 7. This CDR3 has 15 residues. Alongside a J-beta primer mix, a sample-barcoded 5' primer served in a second PCR lasting roughly 7 to 11 cycles. TCRdb fed the 5' RACE reads into MiXCR, producing one record per CDR3 protein. Of about 1.4 million distinct CDR3 sequences detected, roughly 59% appear once; the ten largest clones hold 5.5% to 8%. Concerning this clonotype: The antigen is not known.

The genes are TRBV2 and TRBJ2-1, with TRBD1 identical over 9 bases. The source material was blood. This receptor was identified in a man aged 18 to 35 in good health. The DNA of the CDR3 is TGTGCCAGCATATACGGACAGGGGATCTACAATGAGCAGTTCTTC. Its translation is CASIYGQGIYNEQFF.